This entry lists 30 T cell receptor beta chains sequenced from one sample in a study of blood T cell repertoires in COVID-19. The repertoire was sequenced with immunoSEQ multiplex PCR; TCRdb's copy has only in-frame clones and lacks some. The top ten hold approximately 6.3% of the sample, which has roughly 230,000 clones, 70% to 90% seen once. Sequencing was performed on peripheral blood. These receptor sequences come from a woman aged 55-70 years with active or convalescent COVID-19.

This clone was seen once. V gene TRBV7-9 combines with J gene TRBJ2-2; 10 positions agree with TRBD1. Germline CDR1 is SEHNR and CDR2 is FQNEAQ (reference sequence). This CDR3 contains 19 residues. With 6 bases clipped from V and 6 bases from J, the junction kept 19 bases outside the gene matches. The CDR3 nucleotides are TGTGCCAGCAGTCACGGACGGACAGGGGGAACGCTAACGGCCGGGGAGCTGTTTTTT. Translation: CASSHGRTGGTLTAGELFF. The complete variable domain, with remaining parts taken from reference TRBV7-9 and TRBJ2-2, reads DTGVSQNPRHKITKRGQNVTFRCDPISEHNRLYWYRQTLGQGPEFLTYFQNEAQLEKSRLLSDRFSAERPKGSFSTLEIQRTEQGDSAMYLCASSHGRTGGTLTAGELFFGEGSRLTVL.

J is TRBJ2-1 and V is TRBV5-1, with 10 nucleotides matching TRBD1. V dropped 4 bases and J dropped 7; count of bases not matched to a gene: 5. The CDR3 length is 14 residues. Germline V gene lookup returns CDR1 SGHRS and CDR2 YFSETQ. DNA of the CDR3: TGCGCCAGCAGCGTGGCGGACAGGGGGAATGAGCAGTTCTTC. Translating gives CASSVADRGNEQFF.

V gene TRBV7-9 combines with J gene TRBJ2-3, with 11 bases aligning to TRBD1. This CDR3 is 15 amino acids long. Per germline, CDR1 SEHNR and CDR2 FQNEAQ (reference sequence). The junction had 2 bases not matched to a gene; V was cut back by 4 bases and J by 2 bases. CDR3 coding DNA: TGTGCCAGCAGCTGGGACAGGGGGTTCACAGATACGCAGTATTTT. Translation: CASSWDRGFTDTQYF.

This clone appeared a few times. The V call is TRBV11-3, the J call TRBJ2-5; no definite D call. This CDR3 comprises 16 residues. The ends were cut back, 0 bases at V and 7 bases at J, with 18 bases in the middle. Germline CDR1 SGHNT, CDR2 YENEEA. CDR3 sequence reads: CASSLDELGHLGTQYF. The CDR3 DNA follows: TGTGCCAGCAGCTTAGATGAGTTGGGCCACTTGGGGACCCAGTACTTC.

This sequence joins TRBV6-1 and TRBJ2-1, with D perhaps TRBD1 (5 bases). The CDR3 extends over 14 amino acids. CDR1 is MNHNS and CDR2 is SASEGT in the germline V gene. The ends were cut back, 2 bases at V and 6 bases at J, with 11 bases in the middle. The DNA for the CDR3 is TGTGCCAGCAGTGAAAGTTGGGGCTCCAATGAGCAGTTCTTC. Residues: CASSESWGSNEQFF.

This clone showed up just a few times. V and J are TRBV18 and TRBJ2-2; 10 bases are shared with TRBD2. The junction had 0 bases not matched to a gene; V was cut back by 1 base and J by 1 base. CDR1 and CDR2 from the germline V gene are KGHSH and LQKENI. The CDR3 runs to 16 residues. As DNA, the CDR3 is TGTGCCAGCTCACCACGGACTAGCGGGAACACCGGGGAGCTGTTTTTT. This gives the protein CASSPRTSGNTGELFF.

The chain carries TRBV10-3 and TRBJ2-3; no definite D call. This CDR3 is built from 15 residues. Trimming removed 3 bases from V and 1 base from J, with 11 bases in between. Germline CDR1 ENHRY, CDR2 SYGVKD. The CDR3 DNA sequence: TGTGCCATCAGTGACGGTTACGGAGGCACAGATACGCAGTATTTT. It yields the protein CAISDGYGGTDTQYF.

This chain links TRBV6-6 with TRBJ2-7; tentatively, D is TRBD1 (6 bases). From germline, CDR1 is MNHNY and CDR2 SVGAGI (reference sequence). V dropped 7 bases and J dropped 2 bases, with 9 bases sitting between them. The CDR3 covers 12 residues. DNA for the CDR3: TGTGCCAGCATAGGACAGACCTACGAGCAGTACGTC. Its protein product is CASIGQTYEQYV.

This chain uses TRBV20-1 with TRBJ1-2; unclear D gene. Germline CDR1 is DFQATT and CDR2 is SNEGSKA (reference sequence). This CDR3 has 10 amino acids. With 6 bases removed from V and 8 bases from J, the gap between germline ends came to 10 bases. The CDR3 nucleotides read TGCAGTGCCCAGAGAGGAGGCTACACCTTC. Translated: CSAQRGGYTF.

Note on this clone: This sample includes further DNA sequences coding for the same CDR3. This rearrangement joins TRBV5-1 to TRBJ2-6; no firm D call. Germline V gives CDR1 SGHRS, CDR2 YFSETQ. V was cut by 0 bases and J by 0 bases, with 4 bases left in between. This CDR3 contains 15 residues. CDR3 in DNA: TGCGCCAGCAGCTTGGCCTCCTCTGGGGCCAACGTCCTGACTTTC. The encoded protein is CASSLASSGANVLTF.

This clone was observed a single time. CDR3 region: CASSQTSDTYNEQFF. The CDR3 DNA is TGTGCCAGCTCACAAACTAGCGACACCTACAATGAGCAGTTCTTC. This chain joins TRBV18 and TRBJ2-1, with 7 bases identical to TRBD2. The germline V gene has CDR1 KGHSH and CDR2 LQKENI. The CDR3 totals 15 residues. V lost 4 bases and J lost 2; bases outside the gene matches: 5.

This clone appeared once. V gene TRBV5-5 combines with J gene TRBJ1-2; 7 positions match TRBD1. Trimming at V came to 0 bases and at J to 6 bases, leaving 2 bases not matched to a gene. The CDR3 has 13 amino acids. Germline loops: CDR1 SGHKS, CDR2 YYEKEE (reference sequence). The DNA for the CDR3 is TGTGCCAGCAGCTTGGATCAGGGGGATGGCTACACCTTC. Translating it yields CASSLDQGDGYTF.

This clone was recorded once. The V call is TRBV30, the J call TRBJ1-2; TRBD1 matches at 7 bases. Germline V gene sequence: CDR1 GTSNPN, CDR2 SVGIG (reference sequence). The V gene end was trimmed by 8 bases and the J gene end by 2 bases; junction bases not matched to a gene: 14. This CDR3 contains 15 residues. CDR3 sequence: CAARQGPLLNYGYTF. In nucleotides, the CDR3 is TGTGCCGCCCGACAGGGACCACTCTTAAACTATGGCTACACCTTC.

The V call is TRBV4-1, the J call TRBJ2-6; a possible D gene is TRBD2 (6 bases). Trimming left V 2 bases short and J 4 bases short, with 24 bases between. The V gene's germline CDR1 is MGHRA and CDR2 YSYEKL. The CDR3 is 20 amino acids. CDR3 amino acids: CASSQQGASARTGGANVLTF. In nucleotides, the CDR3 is TGCGCCAGCAGCCAACAGGGAGCTAGCGCACGCACCGGGGGGGCCAACGTCCTGACTTTC.

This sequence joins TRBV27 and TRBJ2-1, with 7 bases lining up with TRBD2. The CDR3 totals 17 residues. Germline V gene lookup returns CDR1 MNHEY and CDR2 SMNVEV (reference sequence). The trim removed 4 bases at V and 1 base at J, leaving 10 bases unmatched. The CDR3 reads CASSSPLSGTSYNEQFF. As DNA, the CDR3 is TGTGCCAGCAGTTCTCCTCTCAGCGGGACTTCCTACAATGAGCAGTTCTTC.

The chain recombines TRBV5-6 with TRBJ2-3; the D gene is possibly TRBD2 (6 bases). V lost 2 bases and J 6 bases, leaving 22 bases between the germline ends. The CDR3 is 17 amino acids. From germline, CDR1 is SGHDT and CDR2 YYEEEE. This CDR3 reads CASSFHLGGGHTDTQYF. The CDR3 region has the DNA TGTGCCAGCAGCTTCCATTTGGGGGGTGGACACACGGATACGCAGTATTTT.

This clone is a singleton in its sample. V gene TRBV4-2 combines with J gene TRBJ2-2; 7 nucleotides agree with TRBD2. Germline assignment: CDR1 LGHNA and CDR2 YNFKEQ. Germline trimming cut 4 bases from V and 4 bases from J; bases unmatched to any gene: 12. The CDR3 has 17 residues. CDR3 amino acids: CASSRTASRGSTGELFF. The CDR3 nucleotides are TGTGCCAGCAGCCGAACAGCGTCGCGGGGGTCCACCGGGGAGCTGTTTTTT.

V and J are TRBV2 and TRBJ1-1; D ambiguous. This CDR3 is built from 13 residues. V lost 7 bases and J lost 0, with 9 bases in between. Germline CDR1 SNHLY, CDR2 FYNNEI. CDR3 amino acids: CASKYGMNTEAFF. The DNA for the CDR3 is TGTGCCAGCAAGTACGGGATGAACACTGAAGCTTTCTTT.

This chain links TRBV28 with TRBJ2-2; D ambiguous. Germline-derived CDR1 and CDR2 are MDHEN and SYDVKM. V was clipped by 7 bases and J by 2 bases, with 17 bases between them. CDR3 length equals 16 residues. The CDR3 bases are TGTGCCAGCATCTTGGGCGCCGGAATTAACACCGGGGAGCTGTTTTTT. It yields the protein CASILGAGINTGELFF.

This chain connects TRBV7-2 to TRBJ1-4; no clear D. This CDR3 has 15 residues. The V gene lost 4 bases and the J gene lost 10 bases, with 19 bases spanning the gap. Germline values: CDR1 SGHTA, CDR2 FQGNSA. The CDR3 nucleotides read TGTGCCAGCAGCTCTACGGTGAGCCACGGGAGAAAACTGTTTTTT. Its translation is CASSSTVSHGRKLFF.

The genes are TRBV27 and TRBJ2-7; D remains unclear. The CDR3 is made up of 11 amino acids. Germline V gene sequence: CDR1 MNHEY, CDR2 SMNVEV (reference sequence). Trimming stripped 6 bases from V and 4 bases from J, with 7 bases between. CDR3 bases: TGTGCCAGCAGACCACTTTACGAGCAGTACGTC. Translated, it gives CASRPLYEQYV.

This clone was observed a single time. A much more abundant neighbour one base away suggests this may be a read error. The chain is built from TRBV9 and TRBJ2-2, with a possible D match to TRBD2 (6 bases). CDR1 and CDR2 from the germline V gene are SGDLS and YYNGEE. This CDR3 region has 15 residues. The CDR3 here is CVSSVFGGNTGELFF. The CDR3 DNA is TGTGTCAGCAGCGTATTCGGGGGGAACACCGGGGAGCTGTTTTTT. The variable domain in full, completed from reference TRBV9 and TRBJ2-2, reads DSGVTQTPKHLITATGQRVTLRCSPRSGDLSVYWYQQSLDQGLQFLIQYYNGEERAKGNILERFSAQQFPDLHSELNLSSLELGDSALYFCVSSVFGGNTGELFFGEGSRLTVL.

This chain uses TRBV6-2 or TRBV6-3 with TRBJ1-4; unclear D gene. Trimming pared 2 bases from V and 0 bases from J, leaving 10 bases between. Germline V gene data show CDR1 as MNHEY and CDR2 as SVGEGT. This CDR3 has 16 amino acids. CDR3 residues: CASSYEVGATNEKLFF. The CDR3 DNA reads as TGTGCCAGCAGTTACGAGGTGGGAGCAACTAATGAAAAACTGTTTTTT.

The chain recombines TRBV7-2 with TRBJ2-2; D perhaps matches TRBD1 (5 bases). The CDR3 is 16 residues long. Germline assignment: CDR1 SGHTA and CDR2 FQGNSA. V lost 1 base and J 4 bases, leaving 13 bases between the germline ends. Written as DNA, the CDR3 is TGTGCCAGCAGCTTAGAGCTTGGACACCTCACCGGGGAGCTGTTTTTT. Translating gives CASSLELGHLTGELFF.

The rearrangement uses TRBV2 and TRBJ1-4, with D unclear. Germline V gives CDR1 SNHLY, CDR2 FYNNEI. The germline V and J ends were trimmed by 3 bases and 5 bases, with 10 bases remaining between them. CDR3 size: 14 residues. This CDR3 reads CASSDRRTNEKLFF. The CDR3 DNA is TGTGCCAGCAGTGATCGGAGGACGAATGAAAAACTGTTTTTT.

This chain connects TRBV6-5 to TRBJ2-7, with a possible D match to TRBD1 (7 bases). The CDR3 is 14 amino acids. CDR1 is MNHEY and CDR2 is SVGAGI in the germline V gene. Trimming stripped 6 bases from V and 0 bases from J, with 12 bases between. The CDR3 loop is CASRGGQYSYEQYF. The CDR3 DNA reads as TGTGCCAGCAGGGGGGGACAGTACTCCTACGAGCAGTACTTC.

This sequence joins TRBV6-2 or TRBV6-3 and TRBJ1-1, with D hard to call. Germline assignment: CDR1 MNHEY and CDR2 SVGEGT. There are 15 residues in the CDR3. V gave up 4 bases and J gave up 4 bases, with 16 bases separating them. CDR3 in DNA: TGTGCCAGCAGTTTCTCTTGGGTCCCTAGCACTGAAGCTTTCTTT. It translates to CASSFSWVPSTEAFF.

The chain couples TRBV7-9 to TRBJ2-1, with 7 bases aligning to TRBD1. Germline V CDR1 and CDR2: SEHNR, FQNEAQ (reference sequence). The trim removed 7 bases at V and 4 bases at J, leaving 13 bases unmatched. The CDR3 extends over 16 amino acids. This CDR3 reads CASNPIPGTAYNEQFF. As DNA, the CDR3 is TGTGCCAGCAACCCGATACCGGGGACAGCTTACAATGAGCAGTTCTTC.

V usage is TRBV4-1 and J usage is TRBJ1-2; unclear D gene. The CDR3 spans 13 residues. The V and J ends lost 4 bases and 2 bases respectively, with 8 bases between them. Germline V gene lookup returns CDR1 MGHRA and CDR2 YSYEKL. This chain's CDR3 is CASSPQANYGYTF. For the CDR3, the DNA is TGCGCCAGCAGCCCCCAGGCCAACTATGGCTACACCTTC.

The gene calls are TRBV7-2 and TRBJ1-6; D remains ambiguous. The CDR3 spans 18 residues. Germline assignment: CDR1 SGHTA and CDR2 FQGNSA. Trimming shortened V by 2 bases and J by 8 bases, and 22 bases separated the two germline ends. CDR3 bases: TGTGCCAGCAGCTTAATCGGCCCCGGCGGACGGGAGGATTCACCCCTCCACTTT. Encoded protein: CASSLIGPGGREDSPLHF.